Listed here are 18 T cell receptor beta chains from one sample, sequenced in a study of T cell repertoires in cytomegalovirus infection (dated by TCRdb to between 2019 and 2020). The treatment or condition label for this specimen denotes: in vitro stimulation with specific CMV peptide epitopes to enrich CMV-specific T cells. No antigen is known for these receptors. Sequencing was performed on an Illumina HiSeq 1500. TCRdb applied fastp at Q25 and MiXCR to the public reads, then kept only in-frame beta chains. For every CDR3 protein sequence, its rows merge into one entry that carries the most common genes and DNA. The sample profile shows roughly 860,000 distinct CDR3 sequences; less than 35% of them were found once. The biggest ten clones account for roughly an eighth of the sample. This specimen consisted of cultured CD8+ T cells from PBMCs, obtained from culture after CMV antigen stimulation. The receptors originated from a human donor in good health (CMV status not recorded). Some clones in this sample may be carry-over from other donors' samples.

This chain joins TRBV27 and TRBJ2-2; the D is unclear. The CDR3 is 15 residues long. Trimming shortened V by 5 bases and J by 5 bases, and 15 bases separated the two germline ends. The germline CDR1 and CDR2 sequences are MNHEY and SMNVEV (reference sequence). CDR3 in DNA: TGTGCCAGCAGTGATGACCGGGTGTGGACCGGGGAGCTGTTTTTT. Its translation is CASSDDRVWTGELFF.

This clonotype was found a few times. The chain uses TRBV5-4 and TRBJ1-2, with D unresolved. The V end lost 2 bases, the J end lost 6 bases, and 17 bases lay between the germline ends. From germline, CDR1 is SGHNT and CDR2 YYREEE (reference sequence). CDR3 length: 15 residues. The CDR3 protein is CASSFQPGKVDGYTF. The CDR3 coding sequence is TGTGCCAGCAGCTTCCAACCGGGAAAGGTGGATGGCTACACCTTC.

The rearrangement links TRBV28 to TRBJ2-5; 7 bases line up with TRBD1. The CDR3 extends over 14 amino acids. CDR1 and CDR2 from the germline V gene are MDHEN and SYDVKM. With V trimmed by 3 bases and J by 3 bases, 4 bases remained unmatched. Here the CDR3 reads CASSLGTEEETQYF. The CDR3 nucleotides are TGTGCCAGCAGTTTGGGGACAGAGGAAGAGACCCAGTACTTC. The complete variable domain, with remaining parts taken from reference TRBV28 and TRBJ2-5, reads DVKVTQSSRYLVKRTGEKVFLECVQDMDHENMFWYRQDPGLGLRLIYFSYDVKMKEKGDIPEGYSVSREKKERFSLILESASTNQTSMYLCASSLGTEEETQYFGPGTRLLVL.

This sequence joins TRBV6-4 and TRBJ1-1; 7 nucleotides match TRBD1. Germline V gives CDR1 MRHNA, CDR2 SNTAGT. This CDR3 spans 11 amino acids. Germline trimming cut 7 bases from V and 12 bases from J; bases unmatched to any gene: 8. The CDR3 bases are TGTGCCAGCACCTTCGACAGGGAGCCTTTCTTT. Amino acid sequence: CASTFDREPFF.

The chain joins TRBV6-2 or TRBV6-3 to TRBJ1-1, with D maybe TRBD1 (6 bases). The V and J ends lost 7 bases and 0 bases respectively, with 18 bases between them. Germline CDR1 and CDR2: MNHEY and SVGEGT. CDR3 length: 16 amino acids. For the CDR3, the DNA is TGTGCCAGCACCAAAGGGGTGCAGGGGCTGAACACTGAAGCTTTCTTT. As protein: CASTKGVQGLNTEAFF.

CDR3 protein: CASSSGGFVTDTQYF. Here the CDR3 DNA reads TGTGCCAGCAGTAGCGGGGGGTTCGTGACAGATACGCAGTATTTT. The chain joins TRBV6-5 to TRBJ2-3, with 9 bases identical to TRBD2. Trimming at V came to 5 bases and at J to 3 bases, leaving 6 bases not matched to a gene. This CDR3 has 15 residues. Per the germline V gene, CDR1 is MNHEY and CDR2 is SVGAGI.

This chain uses TRBV6-5 with TRBJ1-2; 10 bases fit TRBD1. Trimming at V came to 0 bases and at J to 8 bases, leaving 3 bases not matched to a gene. Germline CDR1 and CDR2: MNHEY and SVGAGI. The CDR3 totals 14 residues. This chain's CDR3 is CASSYSGTGVGYTF. The CDR3, as DNA: TGTGCCAGCAGTTACTCCGGGACAGGGGTCGGCTACACCTTC.

The chain employs TRBV19 and TRBJ1-1; D is unclear. CDR3 length: 14 amino acids. The ends were cut back, 5 bases at V and 1 base at J, with 11 bases in the middle. Germline CDR1 is LNHDA and CDR2 is SQIVND (reference sequence). The CDR3: CASSPQPGNTEAFF. For the CDR3, the DNA is TGTGCCAGTAGTCCCCAGCCGGGGAACACTGAAGCTTTCTTT.

The CDR3 nucleotides read TGTGCCAGCAGCTCCCGATCTGCGGGGGGGAGGAACACCGGGGAGCTGTTTTTT. It encodes CASSSRSAGGRNTGELFF. The chain couples TRBV6-2 or TRBV6-3 to TRBJ2-2; 9 positions match TRBD2. The CDR3 is 18 residues long. CDR1 is MNHEY, CDR2 SVGEGT, per germline. The junction had 12 bases not matched to a gene; V was cut back by 6 bases and J by 1 base.

The rearrangement links TRBV12-3 or TRBV12-4 to TRBJ1-1; tentatively, D is TRBD1 (5 bases). V lost 5 bases and J 3 bases, leaving 16 bases between the germline ends. The CDR3 is 15 residues long. CDR3 DNA: TGTGCCAGCAGTCCTTCGGACACAGTGTACACTGAAGCTTTCTTT. This encodes CASSPSDTVYTEAFF.

Only a few counts were recorded for this clonotype. The rearrangement joins TRBV15 to TRBJ1-5; maybe TRBD1 (5 bases). Germline CDR1 and CDR2: LNHNV and YYDKDF (reference sequence). The CDR3 sequence is 14 residues long. The V end lost 3 bases, the J end lost 1 base, and 7 bases lay between the germline ends. The CDR3 sequence: CATSRDTSNQPQHF. The CDR3 DNA follows: TGTGCCACCAGCAGGGACACCAGCAATCAGCCCCAGCATTTT.

The V and J genes are TRBV2 and TRBJ2-6, with unresolved D. Germline V gene sequence: CDR1 SNHLY, CDR2 FYNNEI. This CDR3 has 15 amino acids. The ends were cut back, 4 bases at V and 0 bases at J, with 7 bases in the middle. The CDR3 region has the DNA TGTGCCAGCAGTGCCGACCCCTCTGGGGCCAACGTCCTGACTTTC. It is translated as CASSADPSGANVLTF.

CDR3 coding DNA: TGTGCTAGTGGTGACTCGGTCTACGAGCAGTACTTC. It encodes CASGDSVYEQYF. The chain links TRBV12-5 to TRBJ2-7, with D unresolved. This CDR3 spans 12 amino acids. The V end was cut by 5 bases, the J end by 3 bases, with 8 bases between. CDR1 is LGHNT, CDR2 FRNRAP, per germline.

V gene TRBV7-2 combines with J gene TRBJ2-3; 9 bases agree with TRBD2. Trimming took 3 bases from V and 0 from J; bases not matched to a gene: 7. From germline, CDR1 is SGHTA and CDR2 FQGNSA. The CDR3 contains 17 residues. CDR3 coding DNA: TGTGCCAGCAGCTTCCGGACTAGCGTGACTAGCACAGATACGCAGTATTTT. It yields the protein CASSFRTSVTSTDTQYF.

This clonotype has just a few counts. V is TRBV6-6 and J is TRBJ2-7; 8 bases map to TRBD1. Germline loops: CDR1 MNHNY, CDR2 SVGAGI (reference sequence). The CDR3 sequence is 11 residues long. With V trimmed by 5 bases and J by 11 bases, 5 bases remained unmatched. CDR3 amino acids: CASSTTDREYV. CDR3 nucleotide sequence: TGTGCCAGCAGTACGACGGACAGGGAGTACGTC.

The J gene is TRBJ1-2, the V gene TRBV6-5; D gene unclear. This CDR3 region has 11 residues. Trimming took off 10 bases at V and 7 bases at J, with 13 bases between the two ends. The germline V gene encodes CDR1 MNHEY and CDR2 SVGAGI. The CDR3 bases are TGTGCCATTCATAGCGGTGGTGGCTACACCTTC. It codes for CAIHSGGGYTF.

This clonotype was seen a few times. The chain couples TRBV20-1 to TRBJ2-4; D uncertain. The V end lost 1 base, the J end lost 0 bases, and 4 bases lay between the germline ends. This CDR3 has 13 amino acids. The germline V gene encodes CDR1 DFQATT and CDR2 SNEGSKA (reference sequence). The CDR3 DNA reads TGCAGTGCTAGAGCTCTAGCCAAAAACATTCAGTACTTC. This codes for CSARALAKNIQYF.

This clonotype showed up just a few times. The chain employs TRBV6-8 and TRBJ2-2, with D possibly matching TRBD1 (5 bases). V was pared by 5 bases and J by 1 base, with 8 bases between. CDR3 size: 14 residues. Per the germline V gene, CDR1 is MNHGY and CDR2 is SAAAGT. The CDR3 nucleotides are TGTGCCAGCAGTAAAGACAGGAACACCGGGGAGCTGTTTTTT. Translating it yields CASSKDRNTGELFF.